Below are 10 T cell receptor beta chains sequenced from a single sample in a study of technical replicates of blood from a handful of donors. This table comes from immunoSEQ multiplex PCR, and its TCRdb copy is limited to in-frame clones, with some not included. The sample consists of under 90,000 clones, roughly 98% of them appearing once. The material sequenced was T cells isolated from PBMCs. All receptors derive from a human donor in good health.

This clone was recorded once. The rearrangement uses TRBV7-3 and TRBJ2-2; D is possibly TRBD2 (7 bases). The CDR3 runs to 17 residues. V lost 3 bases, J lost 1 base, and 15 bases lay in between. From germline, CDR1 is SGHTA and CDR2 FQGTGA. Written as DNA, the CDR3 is TGTGCCAGCAGCTTCCGTGGCGGGGGCGTGAACACCGGGGAGCTGTTTTTT. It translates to CASSFRGGGVNTGELFF. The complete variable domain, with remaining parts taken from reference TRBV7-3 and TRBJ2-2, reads GAGVSQTPSNKVTEKGKYVELRCDPISGHTALYWYRQSLGQGPEFLIYFQGTGAADDSGLPNDRFFAVRPEGSVSTLKIQRTERGDSAVYLCASSFRGGGVNTGELFFGEGSRLTVL.

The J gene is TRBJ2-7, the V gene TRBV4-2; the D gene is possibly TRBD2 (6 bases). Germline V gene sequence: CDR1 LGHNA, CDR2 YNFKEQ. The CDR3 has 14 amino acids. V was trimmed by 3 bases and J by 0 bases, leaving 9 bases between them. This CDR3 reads CASSHRGSSYEQYF. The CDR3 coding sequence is TGTGCCAGCAGCCACCGGGGGAGCTCCTACGAGCAGTACTTC.

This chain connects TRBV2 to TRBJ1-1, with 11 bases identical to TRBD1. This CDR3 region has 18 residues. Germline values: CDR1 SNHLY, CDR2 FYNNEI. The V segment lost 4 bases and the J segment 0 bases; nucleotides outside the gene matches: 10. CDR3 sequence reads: CASSGLARDRGLNTEAFF. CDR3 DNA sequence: TGTGCCAGCAGTGGCCTTGCCCGGGACAGGGGGTTGAACACTGAAGCTTTCTTT.

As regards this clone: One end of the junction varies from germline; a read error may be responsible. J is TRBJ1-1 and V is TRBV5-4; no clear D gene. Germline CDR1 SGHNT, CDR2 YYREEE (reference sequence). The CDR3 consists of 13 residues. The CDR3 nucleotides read TGTGCCAGCAGATTGGCCGGGAACACTGAAGCTTTCTTT. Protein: CASRLAGNTEAFF.

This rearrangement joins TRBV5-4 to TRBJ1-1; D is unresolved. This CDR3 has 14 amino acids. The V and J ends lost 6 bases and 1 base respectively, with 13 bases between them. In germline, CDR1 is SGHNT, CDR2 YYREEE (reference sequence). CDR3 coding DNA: TGTGCCAGCACGGTTGGGGAGAAGAACACTGAAGCTTTCTTT. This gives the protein CASTVGEKNTEAFF.

The CDR3 region is CASRPGGLNYGYTF. The CDR3 region has the DNA TGTGCCAGCAGACCAGGGGGATTGAACTATGGCTACACCTTC. The chain employs TRBV5-4 and TRBJ1-2; 7 bases agree with TRBD1. The germline V gene encodes CDR1 SGHNT and CDR2 YYREEE (reference sequence). CDR3 length: 14 amino acids. The V segment lost 5 bases and the J segment 2 bases; nucleotides outside the gene matches: 6.

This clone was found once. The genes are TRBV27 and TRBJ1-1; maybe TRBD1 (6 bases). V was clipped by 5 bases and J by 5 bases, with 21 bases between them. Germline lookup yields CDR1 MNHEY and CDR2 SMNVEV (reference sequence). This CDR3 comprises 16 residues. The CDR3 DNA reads TGTGCCAGCAGTGGGAAAAAGGGACAATTCGGTACTGAAGCTTTCTTT. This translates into CASSGKKGQFGTEAFF.

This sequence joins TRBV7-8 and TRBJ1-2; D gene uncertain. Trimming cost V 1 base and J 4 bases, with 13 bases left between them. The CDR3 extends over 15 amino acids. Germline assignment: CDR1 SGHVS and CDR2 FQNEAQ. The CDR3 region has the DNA TGTGCCAGCAGCTTAGGAACTACGCTATCCTATGGCTACACCTTC. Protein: CASSLGTTLSYGYTF.

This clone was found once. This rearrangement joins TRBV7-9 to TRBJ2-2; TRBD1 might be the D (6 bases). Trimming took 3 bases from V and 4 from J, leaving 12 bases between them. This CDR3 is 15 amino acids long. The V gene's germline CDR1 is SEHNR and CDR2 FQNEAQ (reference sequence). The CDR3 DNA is TGTGCCAGCAGCTTCGTTACAGGGTTCACCGGGGAGCTGTTTTTT. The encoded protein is CASSFVTGFTGELFF.

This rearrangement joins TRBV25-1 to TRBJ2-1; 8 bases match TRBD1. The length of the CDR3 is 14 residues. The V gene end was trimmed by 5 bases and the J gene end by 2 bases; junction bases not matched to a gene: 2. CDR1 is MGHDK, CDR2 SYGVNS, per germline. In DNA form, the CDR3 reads TGTGCCAGCAGTCCAGGGGGCGCCTACAATGAGCAGTTCTTC. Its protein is CASSPGGAYNEQFF.